The next 10 T cell receptor beta chains were all read from a single sample in a study of early T cells in non-severe SARS-CoV-2 infection. TCRdb reprocessed the 5' RACE reads with MiXCR, giving one entry per CDR3 protein. The table includes more than 90,000 distinct CDR3 sequences, around 13% detected once. Sequencing was carried out using whole blood. These TCRs come from an adult who was a healthcare worker with PCR-confirmed SARS-CoV-2 infection or an uninfected control (not recorded which).

This clonotype was recorded a few times. The chain carries TRBV5-4 and TRBJ2-1, with D unresolved. Germline CDR1 and CDR2: SGHNT and YYREEE (reference sequence). V gave up 2 bases and J gave up 6 bases, with 6 bases separating them. There are 12 residues in the CDR3. The CDR3 reads CASSFRTNEQFF. In DNA, the CDR3 is TGTGCCAGCAGCTTTCGCACCAATGAGCAGTTCTTC.

The rearrangement links TRBV6-5 to TRBJ2-7; D is tentatively TRBD1 or TRBD2 (6 bases each). V lost 6 bases to trimming and J lost 0 bases, with 15 bases between them. The germline CDR1 and CDR2 sequences are MNHEY and SVGAGI. This CDR3 contains 15 residues. The chain's CDR3 is CASRQGGSSSYEQYF. The CDR3 DNA is TGTGCCAGCAGGCAAGGGGGGAGCTCCTCCTACGAGCAGTACTTC.

This clonotype was observed a handful of times. The genes are TRBV14 and TRBJ1-2, with D possibly matching TRBD1 (5 bases). V was trimmed by 1 base and J by 2 bases, leaving 14 bases between them. Germline CDR1 SGHDN, CDR2 FVKESK. The CDR3 is 16 amino acids. CDR3 region: CASSQGWRGVNYGYTF. Written as DNA, the CDR3 is TGTGCCAGCAGCCAAGGTTGGCGGGGCGTCAACTATGGCTACACCTTC.

This clonotype was recorded at least ten times. The chain employs TRBV5-1 and TRBJ2-7; TRBD2 is a possible D gene (7 bases). CDR3 length equals 15 residues. CDR1 is SGHRS, CDR2 YFSETQ, per germline. V dropped 4 bases and J dropped 2 bases, with 16 bases sitting between them. CDR3 residues: CASSLHLGGAYEQYF. As DNA, the CDR3 is TGCGCCAGCAGCCTTCACCTAGGGGGGGCCTACGAGCAGTACTTC.

This clonotype was recorded at least ten times. This chain connects TRBV27 to TRBJ2-7; D might be TRBD1 (6 bases). CDR3 length: 14 amino acids. V was clipped by 5 bases and J by 12 bases, with 23 bases between them. Germline CDR1 MNHEY, CDR2 SMNVEV (reference sequence). Written as DNA, the CDR3 is TGTGCCAGCAGTCCCGGTACAGGGTCCCTTGCTCGGTACTTC. This sequence encodes CASSPGTGSLARYF.

For the CDR3, the DNA is TGTGCCAGCGGCCTCCTCTACAATGAGCAGTTCTTC. Its protein is CASGLLYNEQFF. The chain links TRBV28 to TRBJ2-1; no definite D call. The CDR3 totals 12 residues. With 8 bases removed from V and 3 bases from J, the gap between germline ends came to 8 bases. CDR1 MDHEN and CDR2 SYDVKM come from the germline V gene.

J is TRBJ1-6 and V is TRBV19; D is ambiguous. V lost 4 bases, J lost 5 bases, and 6 bases lay in between. The CDR3 has 13 residues. Germline CDR1 reads LNHDA; CDR2 reads SQIVND (reference sequence). CDR3 coding DNA: TGTGCCAGTAGTAACGGTCATAATTCACCCCTCCACTTT. It specifies CASSNGHNSPLHF. Full variable domain (outside the CDR3, taken from reference TRBV19 and TRBJ1-6): DGGITQSPKYLFRKEGQNVTLSCEQNLNHDAMYWYRQDPGQGLRLIYYSQIVNDFQKGDIAEGYSVSREKKESFPLTVTSAQKNPTAFYLCASSNGHNSPLHFGNGTRLTVT.

Many counts were recorded for this clonotype. The genes are TRBV7-9 and TRBJ2-3, with D tentatively TRBD2 (6 bases). The CDR3 spans 14 residues. V was shortened by 8 bases and J by 4 bases, with 16 bases between the two germline ends. Germline CDR1 reads SEHNR; CDR2 reads FQNEAQ (reference sequence). CDR3 nucleotides: TGTGCCAGCGAAGGCGGGACCGACCCAGATACGCAGTATTTT. This gives the protein CASEGGTDPDTQYF.

V and J are TRBV6-5 and TRBJ2-3; D is possibly TRBD1 or TRBD2 (6 bases each). Trimming cost V 2 bases and J 2 bases, with 11 bases left between them. CDR1 and CDR2 from the germline V gene are MNHEY and SVGAGI. The CDR3 runs to 15 residues. The CDR3 region has the DNA TGTGCCAGCAGTTACGGGGGGCGAATCACAGATACGCAGTATTTT. Translated: CASSYGGRITDTQYF.

The chain joins TRBV6-6 to TRBJ2-7, with D tentatively TRBD2 (6 bases). Trimming removed 8 bases at V and 8 bases at J, with 16 bases between. From germline, CDR1 is MNHNY and CDR2 SVGAGI (reference sequence). CDR3 length equals 12 residues. Here the CDR3 reads CASPPARGKQYF. CDR3 DNA sequence: TGTGCCAGCCCCCCCGCCCGGGGGAAGCAGTACTTC.